Here is one T cell receptor beta chain with its context. Its target antigen remains unknown. No base qualities exist here, and no much larger clone lies one base off it. Here V drops 4 bases and J drops 8 bases, and the junction holds 5 bases not matched to any gene. CDR1 and CDR2 were assigned from the germline V gene as SGHRS and YFSETQ. Spanning cysteine to phenylalanine, the CDR3 consists of 14 amino acids. The read is trimmed to its CDR3 DNA, 42 bases read in frame from base 1. The data belong to a study of blood T cell repertoires in COVID-19 (dated by TCRdb to 2020 to 2022). For context, the study as a whole: The collaborator samples originated in the United States, Italy and Spain and spanned the acute and convalescent phases of COVID-19. The material from the prospective study consisted of cDNA or gDNA derived from T cells, B-cell-depleted T cells, or PBMCs. Subjects who had been exposed to COVID-19, were actively infected with it, or had recovered from it provided the deeply sampled blood TCRbeta repertoires that made up the dataset. A freely available public database, intended as a resource for researchers studying the immune response to SARS-CoV-2, is where the repertoires were released. The samples were drawn from two sources: the first 160 participants of the ongoing ImmuneRACE study, and over 950 subjects contributed by 6 global collaborators. A de-identified subject ID, COVID-19 status, age in years and sex were almost always included in the sample metadata. Where available, HLA class I and class II types were taken from metadata supplied by the sample provider and were not determined by assay-based typing. Results the study describes overall, beyond this receptor: The amount of clinical and demographic metadata varied by source and participant and was provided uncurated.

Whole blood was collected in K2EDTA tubes by collaborating institutions according to the institutions' own protocols. For TCRbeta analysis, collaborators shipped samples as frozen whole blood, isolated PBMCs, or DNA extracted from either of those sample types. TCRbeta CDR3 regions were amplified from genomic DNA using the immunoSEQ Assay, a bias-controlled multiplex PCR. Per the authors' processing: The number of nucleated cells in each sample was estimated by amplification of reference gene primers within the assay. Sequence reads were collapsed and filtered to measure the absolute abundance of every unique TCRbeta CDR3 rearrangement. For each sample, productive Simpson clonality was calculated by taking the square root of Simpson's diversity index across productive rearrangements. The table was pulled from immuneACCESS by TCRdb, which kept in-frame rearrangements only. Such tables lose some clones; where checked, under half of the loss comes from unresolved V genes, and the rest has no known cause. The V and J calls and clone size come from that table; D and trimming were worked out from the DNA. This sample has around 180,000 clones in its table, and 88% of those were observed once. 25% to 30% of the sample is taken by the ten largest.

The TCR originated in a man between 60 and 75 years old with acute or convalescent COVID-19. The V gene is TRBV5-1 and the J gene is TRBJ2-4; 11 central bases correspond to TRBD2. Specimen: peripheral blood. The bases are TGCGCCAGCAGCGGAACTAGCGGGAGCGACATTCAGTACTTC. Its protein product is CASSGTSGSDIQYF.